These T cell receptor beta chains were read from a single sample in a study of sequential checkpoint blockade in melanoma. The data were produced by immunoSEQ multiplex PCR, yet TCRdb's version contains in-frame clones alone and is incomplete. The table has 25,000 to 35,000 clones, over 80% seen once. Sequencing used CD8+ T cells sorted from blood (inferred from file names), obtained from a patient given nivolumab and ipilimumab in sequence. These receptors came from a human donor with melanoma. Both conserved end residues are trimmed from each CDR3. D genes are given only for firm matches. Clone size, where shown, is once, few, many, or a class for clones that have expanded.

J gene: TRBJ2-7
clone size: few
V gene: TRBV7-2
D gene: TRBD2
CDR3 protein: ASSPPRGEKNEQY

J gene: TRBJ1-2
clone size: -
V gene: TRBV4-3
D gene: TRBD1
CDR3 protein: ASSQEGQGGGYT

J gene: TRBJ1-2
clone size: -
V gene: TRBV5-1
D gene: TRBD1
CDR3 protein: ASSLATSETGGAGYGYT

J gene: TRBJ1-2
clone size: -
V gene: TRBV6-1
D gene: -
CDR3 protein: ASSAAPDIGYGYT

J gene: TRBJ2-7
clone size: -
V gene: TRBV5-1
D gene: -
CDR3 protein: ASSVGGAYEQY

J gene: TRBJ1-4
clone size: -
V gene: TRBV27
D gene: -
CDR3 protein: ASRQGLEAGKLF

J gene: TRBJ2-1
clone size: -
V gene: TRBV7-6
D gene: -
CDR3 protein: ASSSGGGGVNEQF

J gene: TRBJ2-1
clone size: once
V gene: TRBV10-3
D gene: TRBD2
CDR3 protein: AISDGTSGPPYNEQF

J gene: TRBJ2-1
clone size: -
V gene: TRBV5-1
D gene: TRBD2
CDR3 protein: ASSSHLAVDNEQF

J gene: TRBJ1-1
clone size: -
V gene: TRBV7-9
D gene: -
CDR3 protein: ASSSGLGTEAF

J gene: TRBJ1-4
clone size: -
V gene: TRBV5-1
D gene: TRBD1
CDR3 protein: ATQGEQANEKLF

J gene: TRBJ1-2
clone size: -
V gene: TRBV7-9
D gene: -
CDR3 protein: ASDEPGVDYGYT

J gene: TRBJ1-1
clone size: -
V gene: TRBV10-2
D gene: -
CDR3 protein: ASSEASRAF

J gene: TRBJ1-2
clone size: -
V gene: TRBV4-3
D gene: -
CDR3 protein: ASSQGQDGYT

J gene: TRBJ1-1
clone size: -
V gene: TRBV7-2
D gene: -
CDR3 protein: ASSLFAGGNTEAF

J gene: TRBJ1-4
clone size: -
V gene: TRBV7-9
D gene: TRBD1
CDR3 protein: ASSSNRGPGEKLF

J gene: TRBJ1-1
clone size: -
V gene: TRBV7-9
D gene: -
CDR3 protein: ASSSSGVRNTEAF

J gene: TRBJ2-3
clone size: -
V gene: TRBV27
D gene: -
CDR3 protein: ASSLRAGATDTQY

J gene: TRBJ2-3
clone size: -
V gene: TRBV11-2
D gene: -
CDR3 protein: ASSLEREHTQY

J gene: TRBJ2-2
clone size: -
V gene: TRBV7-6
D gene: TRBD1
CDR3 protein: ASSLSRGLTGELF

J gene: TRBJ2-6
clone size: -
V gene: TRBV19
D gene: -
CDR3 protein: ASSITPSGANVLT

J gene: TRBJ1-6
clone size: -
V gene: TRBV6-5
D gene: TRBD1
CDR3 protein: ASSSDRVKSPLH

J gene: TRBJ2-3
clone size: -
V gene: TRBV28
D gene: TRBD2
CDR3 protein: ASSSSGGTDTQY

J gene: TRBJ2-7
clone size: -
V gene: TRBV7-2
D gene: TRBD2
CDR3 protein: ASSLALTSGRGYEQY

J gene: TRBJ2-1
clone size: once
V gene: TRBV18
D gene: TRBD2
CDR3 protein: ASSVGAGLVNEQF

J gene: TRBJ2-1
clone size: few
V gene: TRBV6-6
D gene: -
CDR3 protein: ASRHSGVNEQF

J gene: TRBJ2-7
clone size: -
V gene: TRBV7-2
D gene: TRBD2
CDR3 protein: ASSLVGSGGALDEQY